This is a list of T cell receptor beta chains from one sample in a study of shared clonotypes between healthy human individuals. Sequencing was performed with immunoSEQ multiplex PCR; in TCRdb, only in-frame clones are kept and a portion is missing. The profile shows some 1,600,000 clones, 98% of them singletons. Sequencing was done on a sample of naive CD4+ T cells sorted from blood. The receptor set was obtained from a man aged 25-40 years in good health. Both conserved end residues are part of each CDR3. Each record gives: clone size, D gene, V gene, J gene, CDR3 DNA, CDR3 protein. The D gene is left open where the match is weak. Clone size appears in some rows only: once, few, many, or a class for an expanded clone.

clone_size: .; d_call: .; v_call: TRBV29-1; j_call: TRBJ1-1; cdr3_nt: TGCAGCGTTCGGGGCTCTGGAGCTTTCTTT; cdr3_aa: CSVRGSGAFF
clone_size: .; d_call: .; v_call: TRBV7-9; j_call: TRBJ2-2; cdr3_nt: TGTGCCAGCAGCTCGGTACCGGGACAATCCACCGGGGAGCTGTTTTTT; cdr3_aa: CASSSVPGQSTGELFF
clone_size: .; d_call: TRBD2; v_call: TRBV5-1; j_call: TRBJ2-7; cdr3_nt: TGCGCCAGCAGCCGGGGGACTAGCGGGGCCCAAACCTACGAGCAGTACTTC; cdr3_aa: CASSRGTSGAQTYEQYF
clone_size: .; d_call: TRBD1; v_call: TRBV7-2; j_call: TRBJ2-7; cdr3_nt: TGTGCCAGCAGCACGCGCCGGGACAGCTACGAGCAGTACTTC; cdr3_aa: CASSTRRDSYEQYF
clone_size: .; d_call: .; v_call: TRBV6-5; j_call: TRBJ2-5; cdr3_nt: TGTGCCAGCAGTTACGACACAGCACAAGAGACCCAGTACTTC; cdr3_aa: CASSYDTAQETQYF
clone_size: .; d_call: TRBD1; v_call: TRBV29-1; j_call: TRBJ2-7; cdr3_nt: TGCAGCGTTGCGGGACAGGGGGATGCCTACGAGCAGTACTTC; cdr3_aa: CSVAGQGDAYEQYF
clone_size: .; d_call: TRBD1; v_call: TRBV6-1; j_call: TRBJ1-5; cdr3_nt: TGTGCCAGCAGACGGACAGGTCGTTACAATCAGCCCCAGCATTTT; cdr3_aa: CASRRTGRYNQPQHF
clone_size: .; d_call: .; v_call: TRBV6-5; j_call: TRBJ2-7; cdr3_nt: TGTGCCAGCAGCAAACTTGTCGCGGACGGATACGAGCAGTACTTC; cdr3_aa: CASSKLVADGYEQYF
clone_size: .; d_call: .; v_call: TRBV6-5; j_call: TRBJ2-7; cdr3_nt: TGTGCCAGCAGTCTCCAAGCGGCGAGCTCCTACGAGCAGTACTTC; cdr3_aa: CASSLQAASSYEQYF
clone_size: once; d_call: .; v_call: TRBV7-9; j_call: TRBJ2-1; cdr3_nt: TGTGCCAGCAGTCCCTCCAGGAGGGGGGAGTACAATGAGCAGTTCTTC; cdr3_aa: CASSPSRRGEYNEQFF
clone_size: .; d_call: TRBD1; v_call: TRBV2; j_call: TRBJ1-2; cdr3_nt: TGTGCCAGCAGTTACGGACAGGAAGATGGCTACACCTTC; cdr3_aa: CASSYGQEDGYTF
clone_size: .; d_call: .; v_call: TRBV19; j_call: TRBJ2-7; cdr3_nt: TGTGCCAGTAGTATGTACAGGGACGAGCAGTACTTC; cdr3_aa: CASSMYRDEQYF
clone_size: .; d_call: TRBD1; v_call: TRBV14; j_call: TRBJ1-4; cdr3_nt: TGTGCCAGCAGCCAAGACAGGGGGTTAAAACTGTTTTTT; cdr3_aa: CASSQDRGLKLFF
clone_size: .; d_call: .; v_call: TRBV7-8; j_call: TRBJ2-7; cdr3_nt: TGTGCCAGCAGCGCTGCCGGGACTGCCGACCACGAGCAGTACTTC; cdr3_aa: CASSAAGTADHEQYF
clone_size: .; d_call: TRBD2; v_call: TRBV19; j_call: TRBJ2-7; cdr3_nt: TGTGCCAGTAGCAGACTAGCGGGAGGGCCTTTATCCTACGAGCAGTACTTC; cdr3_aa: CASSRLAGGPLSYEQYF
clone_size: .; d_call: .; v_call: TRBV5-1; j_call: TRBJ2-3; cdr3_nt: TGCGCCAGCAGCTCGTTACAGGGAACAGATACGCAGTATTTT; cdr3_aa: CASSSLQGTDTQYF
clone_size: .; d_call: .; v_call: TRBV30; j_call: TRBJ1-4; cdr3_nt: TGTGCCTGGAGTGGTGAAGGAGCAACTAATGAAAAACTGTTTTTT; cdr3_aa: CAWSGEGATNEKLFF
clone_size: .; d_call: TRBD2; v_call: TRBV18; j_call: TRBJ2-7; cdr3_nt: TGTGCCAGCTCCTCGGGAACTCTAGCGGTCGAAACCTACGAGCAGTACTTC; cdr3_aa: CASSSGTLAVETYEQYF
clone_size: .; d_call: .; v_call: TRBV7-2; j_call: TRBJ2-1; cdr3_nt: TGTGCCAGCAGCTTAGCTCAGTACAATGAGCAGTTCTTC; cdr3_aa: CASSLAQYNEQFF
clone_size: .; d_call: .; v_call: TRBV25-1; j_call: TRBJ2-6; cdr3_nt: TGTGCCAGCAGTGTCCGTCGCGATTCTGGGGCCAACGTCCTGACTTTC; cdr3_aa: CASSVRRDSGANVLTF
clone_size: .; d_call: .; v_call: TRBV28; j_call: TRBJ2-7; cdr3_nt: TGTGCCACCAACGGCGCAGGGGTAAACTACGAGCAGTACTTC; cdr3_aa: CATNGAGVNYEQYF
clone_size: .; d_call: .; v_call: TRBV14; j_call: TRBJ2-1; cdr3_nt: TGTGCCAGCAGCCAAGCGGGGGCAGGGTACAATGAGCAGTTCTTC; cdr3_aa: CASSQAGAGYNEQFF
clone_size: .; d_call: TRBD2; v_call: TRBV18; j_call: TRBJ2-7; cdr3_nt: TGTGCCAGCTCTCCGGGACTAGCGGGCTACGAGCAGTACTTC; cdr3_aa: CASSPGLAGYEQYF
clone_size: .; d_call: TRBD2; v_call: TRBV9; j_call: TRBJ2-1; cdr3_nt: TGTGCCAGCAGCGTCCGCCTAGCGGGGAATGAGCAGTTCTTC; cdr3_aa: CASSVRLAGNEQFF
clone_size: .; d_call: .; v_call: TRBV9; j_call: TRBJ2-2; cdr3_nt: TGTGCCAGCAGCCCCGGGGATAGGGGGGAGCTGTTTTTT; cdr3_aa: CASSPGDRGELFF
clone_size: once; d_call: TRBD1; v_call: TRBV5-1; j_call: TRBJ1-2; cdr3_nt: TGCGCCAGCAGCATAGACAGGGGCGAGCGGGGCTATGGCTACACCTTC; cdr3_aa: CASSIDRGERGYGYTF
clone_size: .; d_call: TRBD2; v_call: TRBV28; j_call: TRBJ2-3; cdr3_nt: TGTGCCAGCAGTTCCGGGGGACTAGCGGGAGGGTATGGGGATACGCAGTATTTT; cdr3_aa: CASSSGGLAGGYGDTQYF
clone_size: once; d_call: TRBD2; v_call: TRBV11-3; j_call: TRBJ2-2; cdr3_nt: TGTGCCAGCAGCTCCGGGACTAGCGTCGGGGAGCTGTTTTTT; cdr3_aa: CASSSGTSVGELFF
clone_size: .; d_call: TRBD1; v_call: TRBV19; j_call: TRBJ1-1; cdr3_nt: TGTGCCAGTAGTTTGGGACAGGGGAACACTGAAGCTTTCTTT; cdr3_aa: CASSLGQGNTEAFF
clone_size: .; d_call: .; v_call: TRBV4-3; j_call: TRBJ2-2; cdr3_nt: TGCGCCAGCAGCCAGGCTCCGGCGGGAAACACCGGGGAGCTGTTTTTT; cdr3_aa: CASSQAPAGNTGELFF
clone_size: .; d_call: .; v_call: TRBV2; j_call: TRBJ2-7; cdr3_nt: TGTGCCAGCACCGACGGCCGGAGGGTCGAGCAGTACTTC; cdr3_aa: CASTDGRRVEQYF
clone_size: .; d_call: TRBD1; v_call: TRBV7-2; j_call: TRBJ2-2; cdr3_nt: TGTGCCAGCAGCTTAAGGGGACAGGGTTACTCAAACACCGGGGAGCTGTTTTTT; cdr3_aa: CASSLRGQGYSNTGELFF
clone_size: once; d_call: .; v_call: TRBV30; j_call: TRBJ2-6; cdr3_nt: TGTGCCTGGAGTGTACTTTCTGGGGCCAACGTCCTGACTTTC; cdr3_aa: CAWSVLSGANVLTF
clone_size: .; d_call: .; v_call: TRBV15; j_call: TRBJ2-5; cdr3_nt: TGTGCCACCAGCAGAGCTTCGGGCAGATCAGAGGCCCAGTACTTC; cdr3_aa: CATSRASGRSEAQYF
clone_size: .; d_call: .; v_call: TRBV18; j_call: TRBJ2-7; cdr3_nt: TGTGCCAGCTCCTCGGGCCTTTCCTACGAGCAGTACTTC; cdr3_aa: CASSSGLSYEQYF
clone_size: .; d_call: .; v_call: TRBV5-1; j_call: TRBJ1-4; cdr3_nt: TGCGCCAGCAGCCCCGGGGGCAGGGCCGGAGAACTGTTTTTT; cdr3_aa: CASSPGGRAGELFF
clone_size: .; d_call: .; v_call: TRBV28; j_call: TRBJ1-2; cdr3_nt: TGTGCCAGCAGGCACGGGACGTACTATGGCTACACCTTC; cdr3_aa: CASRHGTYYGYTF
clone_size: .; d_call: TRBD1; v_call: TRBV5-1; j_call: TRBJ2-2; cdr3_nt: TGCGCCAGCAGCTTGGCTGGGACAGCAAAACGGAACACCGGGGAGCTGTTTTTT; cdr3_aa: CASSLAGTAKRNTGELFF
clone_size: .; d_call: TRBD1; v_call: TRBV4-1; j_call: TRBJ1-5; cdr3_nt: TGCGCCAGCAGCCAAGCGACAGGGGGTCCTGGGAAACCCCAGCATTTT; cdr3_aa: CASSQATGGPGKPQHF
clone_size: .; d_call: TRBD1; v_call: TRBV4-1; j_call: TRBJ1-2; cdr3_nt: TGCGCCAGCAGCCAGGCACAAGGGGGCCGGGGTGGCTACACCTTC; cdr3_aa: CASSQAQGGRGGYTF
clone_size: .; d_call: TRBD2; v_call: TRBV7-2; j_call: TRBJ2-2; cdr3_nt: TGTGCCAGCAGCTTCTATAGCGGGACGACCGGGGAGCTGTTTTTT; cdr3_aa: CASSFYSGTTGELFF
clone_size: .; d_call: .; v_call: TRBV10-1; j_call: TRBJ2-3; cdr3_nt: TGCGCCAGCAGTCCTTCCACTGCAGATACGCAGTATTTT; cdr3_aa: CASSPSTADTQYF
clone_size: .; d_call: .; v_call: TRBV7-9; j_call: TRBJ2-1; cdr3_nt: TGTGCCAGCAGCCACAGTGGGAATGAGCAGTTCTTC; cdr3_aa: CASSHSGNEQFF
clone_size: once; d_call: TRBD2; v_call: TRBV19; j_call: TRBJ2-1; cdr3_nt: TGTGCCAGTAGTCAGACTAGCGATTATGAGCAGTTCTTC; cdr3_aa: CASSQTSDYEQFF
clone_size: once; d_call: TRBD2; v_call: TRBV19; j_call: TRBJ2-2; cdr3_nt: TGTGCTGGACGGACTAGCCACACCGGGGAGCTGTTTTTT; cdr3_aa: CAGRTSHTGELFF
clone_size: .; d_call: TRBD1; v_call: TRBV28; j_call: TRBJ2-5; cdr3_nt: TGTGCCAGCAGTTTTAGGCCCCGGACAGGGTACAAGACCCAGTACTTC; cdr3_aa: CASSFRPRTGYKTQYF
clone_size: .; d_call: .; v_call: TRBV19; j_call: TRBJ2-4; cdr3_nt: TGTGCCAGTAGTATGCCGCTCGCGGAGAGAAACATTCAGTACTTC; cdr3_aa: CASSMPLAERNIQYF
clone_size: .; d_call: TRBD1; v_call: TRBV19; j_call: TRBJ1-5; cdr3_nt: TGTGCCAGTAGTATGCCAACAGGGGGTAGCAATCAGCCCCAGCATTTT; cdr3_aa: CASSMPTGGSNQPQHF
clone_size: .; d_call: .; v_call: TRBV6-1; j_call: TRBJ2-5; cdr3_nt: TGTGGCCCCACAGGTCATTGTATTGGGACCCAGTACTTC; cdr3_aa: CGPTGHCIGTQYF
clone_size: .; d_call: .; v_call: TRBV6-6; j_call: TRBJ1-5; cdr3_nt: TGTGCCAGCAGGGGAGAACCCAATCAGCCCCAGCATTTT; cdr3_aa: CASRGEPNQPQHF
clone_size: .; d_call: .; v_call: TRBV13; j_call: TRBJ2-1; cdr3_nt: TGTGCCAGCTCGCGTCAGTTGACTGAGCAGTTCTTC; cdr3_aa: CASSRQLTEQFF
clone_size: .; d_call: .; v_call: TRBV7-3; j_call: TRBJ2-2; cdr3_nt: TGTGCCAGCAGCCCCTCACAGGACACCGGGGAGCTGTTTTTT; cdr3_aa: CASSPSQDTGELFF
clone_size: once; d_call: .; v_call: TRBV7-8; j_call: TRBJ1-1; cdr3_nt: TGTGCCAGCAGCTCCAAAAGGAACACTGAAGCTTTCTTT; cdr3_aa: CASSSKRNTEAFF
clone_size: .; d_call: .; v_call: TRBV29-1; j_call: TRBJ1-1; cdr3_nt: TGCAGCGTTGGAGGGTTGAACACTGAAGCTTTCTTT; cdr3_aa: CSVGGLNTEAFF